The clone carrying this T cell receptor (beta chain) is a singleton in its sample. The sample belongs to a study of blood T cell repertoires in COVID-19. On the study more broadly: COVID-19 samples from acute and convalescent phases originated in the United States, Italy and Spain. The cDNA or gDNA used as material had been derived from T cells, B-cell-depleted T cells, or PBMCs.

Per the study methods: Estimation of nucleated cell counts relied on the amplification of reference gene primers. Repertoires were generated with immunoSEQ multiplex PCR, while TCRdb's copy carries only in-frame clones and drops some. V and J calls and clone size are copied from that table; D and trimming were computed from the DNA. The table includes about 42,000 clones, approximately 88% detected once. The receptor was isolated from a human donor in a cohort sampled during active COVID-19. Sample: peripheral blood.

For the CDR3, the DNA is TGTGCCAGCAGCCCGACAGGGTCCCACGAGCAGTACTTC. Translation gives CASSPTGSHEQYF. This chain links TRBV6-2 or TRBV6-3 with TRBJ2-7, with 7 bases aligning to TRBD1. The CDR3 has 13 residues. V trimming: 6 bases; J trimming: 5 bases; junction bases outside the gene matches: 7. CDR1 and CDR2 from the germline V gene are MNHEY and SVGEGT.